This T cell receptor beta chain was sequenced in a study of shared T cell receptors in the human thymus. Generated by immunoSEQ multiplex PCR, the TCRdb table keeps only in-frame clones and is missing some. The sample includes about 380,000 clones, approximately 95% of them seen just once. Per the germline V gene, CDR1 is MDHEN and CDR2 is SYDVKM. This CDR3 spans 17 amino acids. V was cut by 3 bases and J by 1 base, with 19 bases left in between. The V gene is TRBV28, the J gene TRBJ2-7; D remains unclear. The sample was thymocytes. The TCR was taken from a human donor. The CDR3 DNA reads TGTGCCAGCAGTTTTTTAGCCTCCCTGGTGGGGTCCTACGAGCAGTACTTC. Translating it yields CASSFLASLVGSYEQYF.